Each of the 3 T cell receptor beta chains below was sequenced from the same sample in a study of breast tumors, draining lymph nodes, adjacent tissues. One entry per CDR3 protein results from TCRdb running MiXCR on the multiplex PCR reads. The sample comprises roughly 130,000 distinct CDR3 sequences, approximately 32% of which are singletons, and about 2.5% rests with the top ten. The lymph nodes were axillary draining lymph nodes from breast cancer patients. Sequencing used axillary lymph node tissue. The receptors derive from a female donor with breast cancer. Some clones in this sample may be carry-over from other donors' samples.

This clonotype has a count of ten or more. The J gene is TRBJ2-2, the V gene TRBV25-1; TRBD1 agrees at 8 bases. The V gene end was trimmed by 4 bases and the J gene end by 7 bases; junction bases not matched to a gene: 5. This CDR3 is 14 amino acids long. Germline CDR1 MGHDK, CDR2 SYGVNS. CDR3: CASSAQGAVGELFF. The CDR3 nucleotides are TGTGCCAGCAGTGCGCAGGGGGCAGTCGGGGAGCTGTTTTTT.

This clonotype was observed at least ten times. V is TRBV2 and J is TRBJ2-7; 8 bases are a match to TRBD2. The germline V gene has CDR1 SNHLY and CDR2 FYNNEI. The CDR3 runs to 14 residues. V dropped 5 bases and J dropped 2; count of bases not matched to a gene: 5. Here the CDR3 reads CASSRLAGPYEQYF. CDR3 coding DNA: TGTGCCAGCAGTAGGCTAGCGGGTCCCTACGAGCAGTACTTC. Full variable domain (missing parts from reference TRBV2 and TRBJ2-7): EPEVTQTPSHQVTQMGQEVILRCVPISNHLYFYWYRQILGQKVEFLVSFYNNEISEKSEIFDDQFSVERPDGSNFTLKIRSTKLEDSAMYFCASSRLAGPYEQYFGPGTRLTVT.

This chain connects TRBV6-2 or TRBV6-3 to TRBJ1-2; possibly TRBD1 for D (6 bases). CDR3 length: 17 residues. Between the trimmed V and J ends, which lost 5 bases and 5 bases, there was a span of 24 bases. Germline loops: CDR1 MNHEY, CDR2 SVGEGT. CDR3: CASSPLPGQLPPYGYTF. The CDR3 DNA is TGTGCCAGCAGTCCCCTCCCCGGACAGTTACCGCCATATGGCTACACCTTC.